The 20 T cell receptor beta chains below all came from one sample that was sequenced in a study of blood T cells in healthy people across ages. The use of a sample-barcoded 5' primer and a J-beta primer mix characterized a second PCR of roughly 6 to 11 cycles. TCRdb re-called the 5' RACE reads through MiXCR, storing one row per CDR3 protein. This table has 1.5 million to 2 million distinct CDR3 sequences, approximately 28% appearing once. Sequencing was carried out using blood. These receptor sequences come from a woman under 40 in good health.

This clonotype came up a few times. The chain combines TRBV7-9 with TRBJ2-1; D is unclear. V was shortened by 1 base and J by 10 bases, with 11 bases between the two germline ends. The CDR3 loop spans 13 amino acids. Looked up from germline, CDR1 is SEHNR and CDR2 is FQNEAQ (reference sequence). CDR3 DNA sequence: TGTGCCAGCAGCTTAGACATCTTCCTCGAGCAGTTCTTC. Translated: CASSLDIFLEQFF.

As for this clonotype: This may stem from a read error, because a much larger clone lies one nucleotide away. This chain joins TRBV5-1 and TRBJ2-5, with 8 bases fitting TRBD1. The assigned J gene may be wrong: the sequence end matches TRBJ2-7 better. Germline CDR1 reads SGHRS; CDR2 reads YFSETQ. The CDR3 extends over 14 amino acids. The CDR3 spells CASSSGQEAYEQYF. DNA of the CDR3: TGCGCCAGCAGCTCGGGACAGGAAGCCTACGAGCAGTACTTC.

Only a few counts were recorded for this clonotype. The V call is TRBV5-5, the J call TRBJ1-2, with D uncertain. The germline V and J ends were trimmed by 1 base and 2 bases, with 12 bases remaining between them. Germline CDR1 and CDR2: SGHKS and YYEKEE (reference sequence). This CDR3 has 15 amino acids. The CDR3 here is CASSLWQAANYGYTF. Here the CDR3 DNA reads TGTGCCAGCAGCTTGTGGCAGGCCGCCAACTATGGCTACACCTTC.

Turning to this clonotype: It differs at one base from a far larger clone, so likely a read error. The chain has TRBV10-1 and TRBJ2-4; no clear D gene. The CDR3 has 11 amino acids. V was trimmed by 3 bases and J by 15 bases, leaving 12 bases between them. Looked up from germline, CDR1 is WNHNN and CDR2 is SYGVQD (reference sequence). CDR3 nucleotide sequence: TGCGCCAGCAGTGACCACTACGAGCGGTACTTC. Its translation: CASSDHYERYF.

The chain couples TRBV15 to TRBJ2-1; the D gene is possibly TRBD2 (5 bases). The CDR3 consists of 13 residues. The V end lost 5 bases, the J end lost 6 bases, and 11 bases lay between the germline ends. Germline V gives CDR1 LNHNV, CDR2 YYDKDF (reference sequence). This CDR3 reads CATSQEASNEQFF. DNA for the CDR3: TGTGCCACCAGCCAGGAGGCGAGCAATGAGCAGTTCTTC.

This clonotype was detected only a few times. This chain joins TRBV12-3 or TRBV12-4 and TRBJ2-2, with 13 bases that match TRBD2. J gave up 6 bases and V 6 bases, and 4 bases lay outside the gene matches. The length of the CDR3 is 15 residues. The CDR3 sequence: CASSVLAGGAGELFF. CDR3 DNA sequence: TGTGCCAGCAGCGTACTAGCGGGAGGGGCCGGGGAGCTGTTTTTT.

The table lists this clonotype with a few counts. The CDR3 DNA reads as TGCGCCAGCAGCCAAACTAGCCGGAAGGAGACCCAGTACTTC. This translates into CASSQTSRKETQYF. The chain carries TRBV4-3 and TRBJ2-5; perhaps TRBD2 as D (6 bases). The germline V gene has CDR1 LGHNA and CDR2 YSLEER. This CDR3 comprises 14 residues. V was shortened by 2 bases and J by 5 bases, with 12 bases between the two germline ends.

This clonotype was found many times. V is TRBV4-3 and J is TRBJ2-7, with 12 nucleotides matching TRBD2. This CDR3 has 16 amino acids. Unmatched junction bases numbered 5, after V lost 3 bases and J lost 2 bases. CDR1 and CDR2 (germline): LGHNA, YSLEER. The CDR3, as DNA: TGCGCCAGCAGCCATTTTACTAGCGGGAGGACCTACGAGCAGTACTTC. It is translated as CASSHFTSGRTYEQYF.

This clonotype was picked up a small number of times. Mismatch with germline at one junction end may stem from a read error. The gene calls are TRBV5-1 and TRBJ1-6; no definite D call. CDR3 length: 13 amino acids. Germline V gene data show CDR1 as SGHRS and CDR2 as YFSETQ. The CDR3 region is CASSPVGGSPPHF. For the CDR3, the DNA is TGCGCCAGCAGCCCAGTCGGCGGTTCACCCCCCCACTTT.

The V call is TRBV5-6, the J call TRBJ1-2, with D unresolved. The CDR3 totals 14 residues. V was shortened by 2 bases and J by 8 bases, with 16 bases between the two germline ends. CDR1 SGHDT and CDR2 YYEEEE come from the germline V gene. CDR3 DNA: TGTGCCAGCAGCTTATACCGGGGTAACAAGGGCTACACCTTC. This encodes CASSLYRGNKGYTF.

This clonotype was observed a handful of times. CDR3 DNA sequence: TGTGCCAGCCATAGGGGTGGGGATCAGCCCCAGCATTTT. This gives the protein CASHRGGDQPQHF. This chain links TRBV18 with TRBJ1-5; a possible D gene is TRBD1 (5 bases). This CDR3 is built from 13 residues. From germline, CDR1 is KGHSH and CDR2 LQKENI. V lost 8 bases to trimming and J lost 5 bases, with 13 bases between them.

The CDR3 protein is CASKRGPNQPQHF. The CDR3 bases are TGTGCCAGCAAAAGGGGCCCCAATCAGCCCCAGCATTTT. The gene calls are TRBV12-3 or TRBV12-4 and TRBJ1-5; the D gene is possibly TRBD1 (5 bases). The CDR3 loop spans 13 amino acids. The germline V and J ends were trimmed by 7 bases and 3 bases, with 10 bases remaining between them.

This clonotype appeared many times. The junction differs from germline at one of its ends, possibly a read error. The chain recombines TRBV7-9 with TRBJ1-2; possible D gene TRBD1, 5 bases. The CDR3 is made up of 14 amino acids. Looked up from germline, CDR1 is SEHNR and CDR2 is FQNEAQ (reference sequence). CDR3: CASSFVGAKYGYTF. CDR3 DNA sequence: TGTGCCAGCAGCTTTGTCGGGGCTAAGTATGGCTACACCTTC.

This clonotype is a singleton in its sample. The chain recombines TRBV12-3 or TRBV12-4 with TRBJ1-1, with a weak D call TRBD1 (5 bases). Trimming removed 5 bases at V and 4 bases at J, with 20 bases between. The CDR3 has 16 residues. CDR3 sequence: CASSPSLVRGSTEAFF. The DNA for the CDR3 is TGTGCCAGCAGTCCCAGCCTCGTGCGGGGGAGCACTGAAGCTTTCTTT.

This clonotype was seen many times. The V gene is TRBV25-1, the J gene TRBJ2-1; 16 bases fit TRBD2. The germline gives CDR1 MGHDK, CDR2 SYGVNS. The CDR3 is 18 amino acids. After removal of 6 bases from V and 3 bases from J, the junction contained 8 bases not matched to a gene. In DNA form, the CDR3 reads TGTGCCAGCAGGGGACTAGCGGGAGGGCTGATAGACTACAATGAGCAGTTCTTC. Its translation: CASRGLAGGLIDYNEQFF. Full variable domain (rest looked up from reference TRBV25-1 and TRBJ2-1): EADIYQTPRYLVIGTGKKITLECSQTMGHDKMYWYQQDPGMELHLIHYSYGVNSTEKGDLSSESTVSRIRTEHFPLTLESARPSHTSQYLCASRGLAGGLIDYNEQFFGPGTRLTVL.

Worth noting for this clonotype: This sequence may be a read error, since a much larger clone differs from it by one base. The chain uses TRBV25-1 and TRBJ2-1, with TRBD2 as a possible D gene (5 bases). The DNA end lines up better with TRBJ2-7; the J call may be wrong. The CDR3 is made up of 16 amino acids. The germline V gene encodes CDR1 MGHDK and CDR2 SYGVNS. In DNA, the CDR3 is TGTGCCAGCAGTGAATATAGAGGGAGCTCCTACAATGAGCAGTACTTC. Its translation: CASSEYRGSSYNEQYF.

This clonotype was seen repeatedly, ten times or more. The V call is TRBV3-1, the J call TRBJ1-2, with a possible D match to TRBD1 (5 bases). Germline loops: CDR1 LGHDT, CDR2 YNNKEL (reference sequence). This CDR3 comprises 13 residues. V gave up 1 base and J gave up 4 bases, with 7 bases separating them. The CDR3 loop reads CASSQGDSYGYTF. The CDR3 nucleotides read TGTGCCAGCAGCCAAGGAGACAGCTATGGCTACACCTTC.

This clonotype was seen repeatedly, ten times or more. This chain links TRBV29-1 with TRBJ2-5, with TRBD1 identical over 7 bases. Germline trimming cut 3 bases from V and 3 bases from J; bases unmatched to any gene: 4. The length of the CDR3 is 13 residues. Germline CDR1 is SQVTM and CDR2 is ANQGSEA. The CDR3 is CSVDRQGEETQYF. CDR3 DNA: TGCAGCGTTGATAGACAGGGAGAAGAGACCCAGTACTTC.

This sequence joins TRBV15 and TRBJ2-3; possible D gene TRBD1, 5 bases. Between the trimmed V and J ends, which lost 0 bases and 6 bases, there was a span of 10 bases. CDR3 length equals 14 residues. Germline V gene data show CDR1 as LNHNV and CDR2 as YYDKDF (reference sequence). CDR3 residues: CATSRDGADDTQYF. Here the CDR3 DNA reads TGTGCCACCAGCAGAGATGGGGCAGACGATACGCAGTATTTT.

This clonotype came up a few times. The rearrangement uses TRBV25-1 and TRBJ2-3; the D is unclear. The CDR3 length is 13 residues. Per the germline V gene, CDR1 is MGHDK and CDR2 is SYGVNS. The V end was cut by 1 base, the J end by 4 bases, with 6 bases between. CDR3 nucleotides: TGTGCCAGCAGTGAATGGACGGCAGATACGCAGTATTTT. This encodes CASSEWTADTQYF. Complete variable domain (other parts from reference TRBV25-1 and TRBJ2-3): EADIYQTPRYLVIGTGKKITLECSQTMGHDKMYWYQQDPGMELHLIHYSYGVNSTEKGDLSSESTVSRIRTEHFPLTLESARPSHTSQYLCASSEWTADTQYFGPGTRLTVL.